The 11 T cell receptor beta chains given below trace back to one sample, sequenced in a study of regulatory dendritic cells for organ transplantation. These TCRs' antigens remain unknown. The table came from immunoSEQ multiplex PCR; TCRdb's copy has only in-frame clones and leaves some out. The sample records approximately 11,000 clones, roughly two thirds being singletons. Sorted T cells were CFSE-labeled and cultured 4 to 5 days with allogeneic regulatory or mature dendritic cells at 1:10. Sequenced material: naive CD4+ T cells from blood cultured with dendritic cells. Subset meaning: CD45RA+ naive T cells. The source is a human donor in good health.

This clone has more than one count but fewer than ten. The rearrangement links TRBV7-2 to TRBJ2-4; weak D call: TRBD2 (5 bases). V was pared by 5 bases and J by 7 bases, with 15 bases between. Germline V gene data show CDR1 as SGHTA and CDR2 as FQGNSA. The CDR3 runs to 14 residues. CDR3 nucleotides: TGTGCCAGCAGCCCTTACAGACGAGGGAACATTCAGTACTTC. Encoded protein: CASSPYRRGNIQYF.

CDR3 in DNA: TGCGCCAGCAGCTCCCGAGGACCGGGACAGGGGCTGAGCTCTGGAAACACCATATATTTT. Amino acids: CASSSRGPGQGLSSGNTIYF. The V gene is TRBV5-1, the J gene TRBJ1-3; 10 bases match TRBD1. CDR1 is SGHRS, CDR2 YFSETQ, per germline. The V and J ends lost 3 bases and 0 bases, in that order; junction bases with no gene match: 15. This CDR3 contains 20 residues.

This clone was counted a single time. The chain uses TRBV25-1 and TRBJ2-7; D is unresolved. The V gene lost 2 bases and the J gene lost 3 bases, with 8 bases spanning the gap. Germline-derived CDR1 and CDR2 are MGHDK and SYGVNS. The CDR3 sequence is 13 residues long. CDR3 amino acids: CASSEASIYEQYF. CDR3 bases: TGTGCCAGCAGTGAAGCGTCAATCTACGAGCAGTACTTC.

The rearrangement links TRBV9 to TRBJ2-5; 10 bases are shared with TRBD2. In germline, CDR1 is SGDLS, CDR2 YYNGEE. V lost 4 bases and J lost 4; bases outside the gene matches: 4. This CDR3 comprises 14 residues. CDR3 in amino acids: CASSSTSGVETQYF. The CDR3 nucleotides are TGTGCCAGCAGCTCTACTAGCGGGGTAGAGACCCAGTACTTC.

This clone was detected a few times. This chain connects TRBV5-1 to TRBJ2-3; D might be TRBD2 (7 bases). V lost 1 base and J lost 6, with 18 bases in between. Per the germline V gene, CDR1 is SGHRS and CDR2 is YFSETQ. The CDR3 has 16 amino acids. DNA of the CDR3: TGCGCCAGCAGCTTGTACGGGGGGCCGCCCAGGGATACGCAGTATTTT. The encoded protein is CASSLYGGPPRDTQYF.

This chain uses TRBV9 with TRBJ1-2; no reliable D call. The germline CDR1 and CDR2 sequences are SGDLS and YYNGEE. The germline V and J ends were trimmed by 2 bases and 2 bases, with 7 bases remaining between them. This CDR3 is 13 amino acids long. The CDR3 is CASSVTGNYGYTF. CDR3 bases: TGTGCCAGCAGCGTTACGGGGAACTATGGCTACACCTTC. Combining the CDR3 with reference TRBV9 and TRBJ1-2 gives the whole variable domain DSGVTQTPKHLITATGQRVTLRCSPRSGDLSVYWYQQSLDQGLQFLIQYYNGEERAKGNILERFSAQQFPDLHSELNLSSLELGDSALYFCASSVTGNYGYTFGSGTRLTVV.

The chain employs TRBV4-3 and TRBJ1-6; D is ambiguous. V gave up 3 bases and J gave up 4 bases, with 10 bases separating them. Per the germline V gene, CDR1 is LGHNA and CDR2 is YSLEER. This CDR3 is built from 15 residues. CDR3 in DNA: TGCGCCAGCAGCCAGCAGCCGGGATATAATTCACCCCTCCACTTT. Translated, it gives CASSQQPGYNSPLHF.

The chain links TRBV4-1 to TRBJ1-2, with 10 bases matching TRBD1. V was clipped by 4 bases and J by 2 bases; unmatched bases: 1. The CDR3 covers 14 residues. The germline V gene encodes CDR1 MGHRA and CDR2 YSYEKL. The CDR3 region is CASSPGQGNYGYTF. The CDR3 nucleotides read TGCGCCAGCAGCCCGGGACAGGGGAACTATGGCTACACCTTC.

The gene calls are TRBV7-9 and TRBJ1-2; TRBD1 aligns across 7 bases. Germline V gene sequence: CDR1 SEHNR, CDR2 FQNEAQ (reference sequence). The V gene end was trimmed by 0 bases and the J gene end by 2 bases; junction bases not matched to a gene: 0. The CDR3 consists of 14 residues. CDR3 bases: TGTGCCAGCAGCTTAGCGGACAGGAACTATGGCTACACCTTC. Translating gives CASSLADRNYGYTF.

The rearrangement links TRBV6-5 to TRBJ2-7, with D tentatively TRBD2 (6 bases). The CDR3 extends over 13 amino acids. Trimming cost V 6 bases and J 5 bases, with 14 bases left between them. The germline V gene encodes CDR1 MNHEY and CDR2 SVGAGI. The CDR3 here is CASSPPGVDEQYF. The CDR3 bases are TGTGCCAGCAGCCCCCCGGGGGTAGACGAGCAGTACTTC.

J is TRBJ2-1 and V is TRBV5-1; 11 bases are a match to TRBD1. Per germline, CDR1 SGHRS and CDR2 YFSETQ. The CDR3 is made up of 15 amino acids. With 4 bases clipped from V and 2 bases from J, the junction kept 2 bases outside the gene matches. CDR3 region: CASSQDRGPYNEQFF. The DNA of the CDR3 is TGCGCCAGCAGCCAGGACAGGGGGCCCTACAATGAGCAGTTCTTC.